One and the same sample provided the 12 T cell receptor beta chains below, sequenced in a study of regulatory T cells in long-lasting Graves disease. As to time point: newly diagnosed GD, antithyroid drugs for less than 3 months. Preparation of the TCR library used RNA extracted from PBMCs. Through Arm-PCR of CDR3 regions and iRepertoire HTBI primers, TCR beta libraries were built. TCRdb redid the calling of the multiplex PCR reads with MiXCR, one entry per CDR3 protein. The sample carries 360,000 or so distinct CDR3 sequences, around 15% recorded once. The data also belong to a second study, concerning T cells in Graves' hyperthyroidism and ophthalmopathy.

The sequences come from peripheral blood mononuclear cells (PBMCs), collected at new diagnosis, from a patient treated with antithyroid drugs. These receptor sequences come from a man aged 35 to 55 with Graves disease.

This clonotype was seen repeatedly, ten times or more. This sequence joins TRBV6-1 and TRBJ1-2; 8 bases line up with TRBD1. From germline, CDR1 is MNHNS and CDR2 SASEGT. CDR3 size: 14 residues. The trim removed 7 bases at V and 4 bases at J, leaving 8 bases unmatched. The CDR3 is CASILDREAYGYTF. CDR3 DNA sequence: TGTGCCAGCATTCTGGACAGGGAGGCCTATGGCTACACCTTC.

This clonotype has ten or more counts. V and J are TRBV11-3 and TRBJ2-1, with D perhaps TRBD2 (5 bases). Germline V gives CDR1 SGHNT, CDR2 YENEEA. Trimming shortened V by 1 base and J by 4 bases, and 8 bases separated the two germline ends. CDR3 length: 14 residues. The CDR3 DNA follows: TGTGCCAGCAGCTTAGCAGCGGATTACAATGAGCAGTTCTTC. The encoded protein is CASSLAADYNEQFF.

This clonotype was observed a handful of times. This chain uses TRBV30 with TRBJ2-6, with D hard to call. Trimming took off 4 bases at V and 0 bases at J, with 4 bases between the two ends. Germline lookup yields CDR1 GTSNPN and CDR2 SVGIG (reference sequence). The CDR3 has 13 residues. CDR3 bases: TGTGCCTGGAAGATCTCTGGGGCCAACGTCCTGACTTTC. It is translated as CAWKISGANVLTF.

This clonotype was counted at least ten times. The chain links TRBV5-1 to TRBJ2-5, with D unclear. The CDR3 length is 14 residues. Germline CDR1 is SGHRS and CDR2 is YFSETQ. V lost 3 bases and J 6 bases, leaving 15 bases between the germline ends. CDR3 region: CASSSSLTAQTQYF. In DNA, the CDR3 is TGCGCCAGCAGCTCCTCGCTTACTGCCCAGACCCAGTACTTC.

This clonotype was seen ten or more times. This chain connects TRBV5-5 to TRBJ2-5; the D gene is possibly TRBD2 (5 bases). Trimming left V 4 bases short and J 1 base short, with 11 bases between. The CDR3 totals 14 residues. CDR1 and CDR2 (germline): SGHKS, YYEKEE (reference sequence). The CDR3 DNA is TGTGCCAGCAGCATAACCGGGGTCCAAGAGACCCAGTACTTC. Translated: CASSITGVQETQYF.

In regard to this clonotype: A much larger clone is a single base away; this may be a read error. V and J are TRBV7-9 and TRBJ2-3; D might be TRBD2 (5 bases). The germline gives CDR1 SEHNR, CDR2 FQNEAQ (reference sequence). The CDR3 has 16 residues. Deletions cut 7 bases from V and 0 bases from J, with 17 bases between. The CDR3 region is CASNHNGIVSTDTQYF. The CDR3 coding sequence is TGTGCCAGCAACCATAACGGGATAGTTAGCACAGATACGCAGTATTTT.

The V gene is TRBV12-3 or TRBV12-4, the J gene TRBJ2-7; D is perhaps TRBD1 or TRBD2 (5 bases each). The CDR3 totals 14 residues. The V end was cut by 3 bases, the J end by 4 bases, with 13 bases between. The CDR3 here is CASSLRGGNYEQYF. CDR3 bases: TGTGCCAGCAGTTTGAGGGGCGGTAATTACGAGCAGTACTTC.

This clonotype was seen at least ten times. The CDR3 loop is CASRLTGGNQPQHF. CDR3 nucleotide sequence: TGTGCCAGCAGGTTGACAGGGGGCAATCAGCCCCAGCATTTT. The V call is TRBV11-2, the J call TRBJ1-5, with 8 bases identical to TRBD1. Germline values: CDR1 SGHAT, CDR2 FQNNGV. Germline trimming cut 6 bases from V and 2 bases from J; bases unmatched to any gene: 3. This CDR3 contains 14 residues.

V usage is TRBV5-4 and J usage is TRBJ2-1; the match to TRBD1 covers 9 bases. The J call may be incorrect, as the DNA end agrees better with TRBJ2-4. The germline V gene has CDR1 SGHNT and CDR2 YYREEE (reference sequence). CDR3 length: 13 residues. The CDR3 loop reads CASSRDRDGIQYF. CDR3 in DNA: TGTGCCAGCAGCAGGGACAGGGACGGCATTCAGTACTTC.

The chain uses TRBV29-1 and TRBJ2-1; 11 positions agree with TRBD1. Per the germline V gene, CDR1 is SQVTM and CDR2 is ANQGSEA. Unmatched junction bases numbered 10, after V lost 8 bases and J lost 4 bases. The CDR3 length is 15 residues. This CDR3 is CSTRGGTGGYNEQFF. CDR3 DNA: TGCAGCACCCGCGGGGGGACAGGGGGATACAATGAGCAGTTCTTC.

In its sample, this clonotype was seen many times. The chain is built from TRBV12-3 or TRBV12-4 and TRBJ2-1; TRBD2 agrees at 7 bases. The CDR3 is 14 residues long. With 3 bases clipped from V and 7 bases from J, the junction kept 6 bases outside the gene matches. The CDR3 loop is CASSLWGGKNEQFF. The CDR3 DNA follows: TGTGCCAGCAGTTTGTGGGGGGGTAAAAATGAGCAGTTCTTC.

This clonotype was detected ten times or more. The rearrangement joins TRBV4-1 to TRBJ2-7; a possible D gene is TRBD1 (6 bases). Trimming took 0 bases from V and 3 from J, leaving 12 bases between them. CDR3 size: 15 residues. Germline CDR1 MGHRA, CDR2 YSYEKL. The CDR3 coding sequence is TGCGCCAGCAGCCAAGAAAACAGGGTCTTCTACGAGCAGTACTTC. Amino acids: CASSQENRVFYEQYF.